This T cell receptor (beta chain) was captured in a study of graft-versus-host responses after intestinal transplantation. Clones were sequenced by immunoSEQ multiplex PCR, and TCRdb holds only the in-frame ones, with some missing. The sample consists of roughly 80,000 clones, over 75% of them appearing once. This clone was found a few times. The target antigen is unknown. The receptor was isolated from a human donor who was the organ donor for an intestinal transplant. This sample comprised unstimulated CD8+ T cells sorted from spleen or lymph node cells, obtained before transplant.

CDR3 nucleotides: TGTGCCAGCAGGCCCCCAGGATTCGATGGCTACACCTTC. Protein product: CASRPPGFDGYTF. The gene calls are TRBV28 and TRBJ1-2; D unclear. This CDR3 is built from 13 residues. Germline V gene sequence: CDR1 MDHEN, CDR2 SYDVKM. Trimming pared 6 bases from V and 6 bases from J, leaving 14 bases between.